Detailed here is one TCR beta chain. CDR1 is MDHEN and CDR2 is SYDVKM in the germline V gene. Trimming stripped 8 bases from V and 4 bases from J, with 18 bases between. The length of the CDR3 is 14 residues. This sample stems from a study of blood T cell repertoires in COVID-19. At the level of the study: Samples came from the United States, Italy and Spain, spanning acute and convalescent COVID-19.

In the original processing: Amplification from reference gene primers served as the basis for estimated nucleated cell counts. Profiled with immunoSEQ multiplex PCR; TCRdb holds only in-frame clones, not every one. That table gives V, J and clone size, and the DNA gave D and trimming. The sample lists 250,000 to 300,000 clones; roughly 87% were seen once. Across about two dozen US areas, participants ranged in age from about 18 to 90 years. This receptor was taken from a woman in her 30s who had recovered from COVID-19. Material for sequencing was PBMCs or T cells enriched from blood (not recorded which). J is TRBJ2-7 and V is TRBV28; D is ambiguous. The CDR3 DNA follows: TGTGCCAGCGGATCCGCGAGAATGGAGTACGAGCAGTACTTC. Translated, it gives CASGSARMEYEQYF.